These T cell receptor beta chains were read from a single sample in a study of human T cells and chemical hapten exposure. TCRdb independently ran MiXCR on the RACE reads; one entry per CDR3 protein. The top ten clones hold roughly 6.6% of a sample with tens of thousands of distinct CDR3 sequences, 3% to 3.5% of them seen once. Source: whole blood, taken in connection with sensitization to the hapten diphenylcyclopropenone (DPC). These receptors were collected from a man aged 35 to 55 with alopecia areata. Some clones in this sample may be carry-over from other donors' samples. Each CDR3 is given with its conserved first and last residue. The D gene is left open where the match is weak. The size entry gives once, few, many or a size class.

D,V,size,J,DNA,CDR3
.,TRBV25-1,many,TRBJ2-1,TGTGCCAGCAGTGGCTCCGACAGATCCAATGAGCAGTTCTTC,CASSGSDRSNEQFF
.,TRBV6-2/TRBV6-3,few,TRBJ2-1,TGTGCCAGCAGCCAAACAGGGTTGGGGTACAGAAGGCAGTTCTTC,CASSQTGLGYRRQFF
TRBD1,TRBV29-1,many,TRBJ1-2,TGCAGCGTGACTTTTCAACAGGGGCATGGCTACACCTTC,CSVTFQQGHGYTF
.,TRBV3-1,few,TRBJ1-1,TGTGCCAGCAGCCAATTAAACCAAGGGACACTGAACACTGAAGCTTTCTTT,CASSQLNQGTLNTEAFF
TRBD1,TRBV20-1,many,TRBJ1-5,TGCAGTGCTCCCCAGGGCTCCCAGGGGGCCCAGCATTTT,CSAPQGSQGAQHF
.,TRBV7-9,many,TRBJ2-5,TGTGCCAGCAGCACCGCGGGGACAGCGTCGTTGGCCCAGTACTTC,CASSTAGTASLAQYF
.,TRBV2,many,TRBJ2-7,TGTGCCAGCAGTGATCAGGGCGCGGGGGAGCAGTACTTC,CASSDQGAGEQYF
.,TRBV6-1,many,TRBJ2-1,TGTGCCAGCAGCCCCAGATGGGACTACAATGAGCAGTTCTTC,CASSPRWDYNEQFF
TRBD2,TRBV20-1,many,TRBJ2-5,TGCAGTGCTAGAGTGAGCGGGAGGGCTACAGAGACCCAGTACTTC,CSARVSGRATETQYF
TRBD2,TRBV27,many,TRBJ2-1,TGTGCCAGCAGTCCCTGGGCTAGCGGGAGCCCCTACAATGAGCAGTTCTTC,CASSPWASGSPYNEQFF
TRBD1,TRBV7-9,few,TRBJ1-5,TGTGCCAGCAGCACGCAGGGGGCAAGTCAGCCCCAGCATTTT,CASSTQGASQPQHF
.,TRBV6-5,many,TRBJ2-1,TGTGCCAGCAGTTACATTGGAGTAGACAACAATGAGCAGTTCTTC,CASSYIGVDNNEQFF
TRBD1,TRBV5-6,many,TRBJ2-7,TGTGCCAGCAGCTTGGATGGACAGGGTCGAGGATACGAGCAGTACTTC,CASSLDGQGRGYEQYF
TRBD1,TRBV12-3/TRBV12-4,few,TRBJ2-7,TGTGCCAGCAGCTCCACGACAGGGGGATCGGCCTACGAGCAGTACTTC,CASSSTTGGSAYEQYF
.,TRBV28,many,TRBJ2-2,TGTGCCAGCAGTTTAGCGCCCTCAGTCGAGACGGGACATGAGAACACCGGGGAGCTGTTTTTT,CASSLAPSVETGHENTGELFF
TRBD2,TRBV19,many,TRBJ2-7,TGTGCCAGTAGTGACCAAGCGGGAGTGCAGGAGCAGTACTTC,CASSDQAGVQEQYF
TRBD1,TRBV28,many,TRBJ2-2,TGTGCCAGCAGTCAAGACAGGGGGCCCACTACCGGGGAGCTGTTTTTT,CASSQDRGPTTGELFF
TRBD1,TRBV5-1,few,TRBJ2-5,TGCGCCAGCAGCACCGGGACAGGGGCTCTGGAGACCCAGTACTTC,CASSTGTGALETQYF